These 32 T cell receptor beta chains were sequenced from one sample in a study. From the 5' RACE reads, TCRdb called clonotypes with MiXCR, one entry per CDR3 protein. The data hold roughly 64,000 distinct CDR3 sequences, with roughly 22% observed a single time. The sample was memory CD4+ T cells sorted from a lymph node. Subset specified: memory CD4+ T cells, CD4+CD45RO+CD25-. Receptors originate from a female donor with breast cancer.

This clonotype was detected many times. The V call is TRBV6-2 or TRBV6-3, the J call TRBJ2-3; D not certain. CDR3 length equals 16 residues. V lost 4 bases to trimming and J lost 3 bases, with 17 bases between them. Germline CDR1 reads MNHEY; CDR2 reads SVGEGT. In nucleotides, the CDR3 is TGTGCCAGCAGTTCAATCCGGGTCTCATATACAGATACGCAGTATTTT. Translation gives CASSSIRVSYTDTQYF.

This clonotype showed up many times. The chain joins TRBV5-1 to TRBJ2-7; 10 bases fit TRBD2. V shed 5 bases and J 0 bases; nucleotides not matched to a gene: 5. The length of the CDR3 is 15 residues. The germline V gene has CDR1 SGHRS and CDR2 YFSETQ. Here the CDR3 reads CASRAASGSSYEQYF. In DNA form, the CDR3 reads TGCGCCAGCAGAGCGGCTAGCGGGAGCTCCTACGAGCAGTACTTC.

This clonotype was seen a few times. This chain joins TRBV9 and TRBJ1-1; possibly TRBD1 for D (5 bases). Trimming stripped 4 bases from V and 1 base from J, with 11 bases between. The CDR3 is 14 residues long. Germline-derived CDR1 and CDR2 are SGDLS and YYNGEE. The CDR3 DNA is TGTGCCAGCAGCACCAGGGAGGGGAACACTGAAGCTTTCTTT. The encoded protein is CASSTREGNTEAFF.

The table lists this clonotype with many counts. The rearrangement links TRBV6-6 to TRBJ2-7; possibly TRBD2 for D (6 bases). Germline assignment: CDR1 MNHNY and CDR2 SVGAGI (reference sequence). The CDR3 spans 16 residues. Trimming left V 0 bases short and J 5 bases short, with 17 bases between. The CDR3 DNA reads TGTGCCAGCAGTTACTCGCCACGGGACTCCCCTGACGAGCAGTACTTC. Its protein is CASSYSPRDSPDEQYF.

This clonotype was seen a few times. As DNA, the CDR3 is TGTGCCAGCAGCCAAGATATAGGTCAGCCCCAGCATTTT. It specifies CASSQDIGQPQHF. The rearrangement joins TRBV3-1 to TRBJ1-5; D is ambiguous. This CDR3 is 13 amino acids long. Germline assignment: CDR1 LGHDT and CDR2 YNNKEL (reference sequence). Deletions cut 0 bases from V and 6 bases from J, with 6 bases between.

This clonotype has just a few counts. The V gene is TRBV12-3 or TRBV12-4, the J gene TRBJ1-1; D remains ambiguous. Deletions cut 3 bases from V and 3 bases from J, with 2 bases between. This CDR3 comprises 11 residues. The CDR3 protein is CASSLHTEAFF. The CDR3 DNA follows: TGTGCCAGCAGTTTGCACACTGAAGCTTTCTTT.

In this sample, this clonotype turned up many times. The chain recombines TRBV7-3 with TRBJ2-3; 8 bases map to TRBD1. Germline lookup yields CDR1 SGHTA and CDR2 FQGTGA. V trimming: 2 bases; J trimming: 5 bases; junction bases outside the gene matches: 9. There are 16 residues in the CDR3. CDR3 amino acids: CASSLEAGGRGDTQYF. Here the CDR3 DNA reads TGTGCCAGCAGCTTAGAGGCAGGGGGCCGGGGAGATACGCAGTATTTT.

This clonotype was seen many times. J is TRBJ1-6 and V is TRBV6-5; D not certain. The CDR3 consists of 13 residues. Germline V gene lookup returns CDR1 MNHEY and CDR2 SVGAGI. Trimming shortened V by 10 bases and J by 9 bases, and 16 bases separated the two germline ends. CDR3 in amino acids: CATSTTEGSPLHF. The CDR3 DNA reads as TGTGCCACCTCGACTACTGAGGGTTCACCCCTCCACTTT.

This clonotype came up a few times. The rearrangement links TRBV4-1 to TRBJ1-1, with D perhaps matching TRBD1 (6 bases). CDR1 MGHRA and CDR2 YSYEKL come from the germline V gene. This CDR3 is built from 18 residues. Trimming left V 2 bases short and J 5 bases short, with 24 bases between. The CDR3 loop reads CASSQQPGQGTRGTEAFF. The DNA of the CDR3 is TGCGCCAGCAGCCAACAGCCGGGACAAGGGACGAGGGGTACTGAAGCTTTCTTT.

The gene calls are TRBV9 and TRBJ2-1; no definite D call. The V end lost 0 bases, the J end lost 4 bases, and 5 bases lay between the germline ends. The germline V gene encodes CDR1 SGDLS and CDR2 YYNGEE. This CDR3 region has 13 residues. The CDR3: CASSVAEYNEQFF. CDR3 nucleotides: TGTGCCAGCAGCGTAGCAGAATACAATGAGCAGTTCTTC.

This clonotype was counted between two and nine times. The CDR3 region has the DNA TGCGCCAGCAGCCAAGAGCTTGGGGGGAGTTCCCCTAACTATGGCTACACCTTC. Encoded protein: CASSQELGGSSPNYGYTF. This chain uses TRBV4-3 with TRBJ1-2, with D possibly matching TRBD1 (5 bases). V was trimmed by 0 bases and J by 0 bases, leaving 17 bases between them. Per germline, CDR1 LGHNA and CDR2 YSLEER. The CDR3 has 18 residues.

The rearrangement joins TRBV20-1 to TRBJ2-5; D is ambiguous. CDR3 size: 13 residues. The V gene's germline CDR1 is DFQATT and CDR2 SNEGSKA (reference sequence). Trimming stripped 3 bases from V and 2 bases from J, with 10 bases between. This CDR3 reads CSASARIQETQYF. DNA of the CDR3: TGCAGTGCTAGTGCTCGGATTCAAGAGACCCAGTACTTC.

The CDR3 DNA reads as TGCGCCAGCAGCCAAGATCAAGGGTGGAATGGAATTGTAACTGAAGCTTTCTTT. This encodes CASSQDQGWNGIVTEAFF. The rearrangement joins TRBV4-1 to TRBJ1-1; D not certain. Per the germline V gene, CDR1 is MGHRA and CDR2 is YSYEKL. V lost 0 bases, J lost 5 bases, and 22 bases lay in between. The CDR3 extends over 18 amino acids.

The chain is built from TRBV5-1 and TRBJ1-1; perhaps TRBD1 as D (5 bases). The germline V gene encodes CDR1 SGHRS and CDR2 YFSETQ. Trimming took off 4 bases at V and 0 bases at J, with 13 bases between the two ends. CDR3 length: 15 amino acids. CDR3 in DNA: TGCGCCAGCAGCAGGTCGGCAGGGTTGAACACTGAAGCTTTCTTT. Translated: CASSRSAGLNTEAFF.

Here the CDR3 DNA reads TGTGCCAGCAGCTTATTCGGGGGCAATGAGCAGTTCTTC. This translates into CASSLFGGNEQFF. The V gene is TRBV7-3, the J gene TRBJ2-1; D perhaps matches TRBD2 (6 bases). Between the trimmed V and J ends, which lost 2 bases and 6 bases, there was a span of 8 bases. The CDR3 consists of 13 residues. Germline V CDR1 and CDR2: SGHTA, FQGTGA. Combining the CDR3 with reference TRBV7-3 and TRBJ2-1 gives the whole variable domain GAGVSQTPSNKVTEKGKYVELRCDPISGHTALYWYRQSLGQGPEFLIYFQGTGAADDSGLPNDRFFAVRPEGSVSTLKIQRTERGDSAVYLCASSLFGGNEQFFGPGTRLTVL.

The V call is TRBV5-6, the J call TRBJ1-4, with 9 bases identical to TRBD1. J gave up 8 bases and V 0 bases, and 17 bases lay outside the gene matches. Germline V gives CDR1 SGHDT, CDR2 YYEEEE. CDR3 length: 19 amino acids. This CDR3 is CASSLGHPRTGQGDEKLFF. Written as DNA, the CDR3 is TGTGCCAGCAGCTTGGGGCACCCTCGCACGGGACAGGGAGACGAAAAACTGTTTTTT. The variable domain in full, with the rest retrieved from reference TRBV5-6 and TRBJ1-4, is DAGVTQSPTHLIKTRGQQVTLRCSPKSGHDTVSWYQQALGQGPQFIFQYYEEEERQRGNFPDRFSGHQFPNYSSELNVNALLLGDSALYLCASSLGHPRTGQGDEKLFFGSGTQLSVL.

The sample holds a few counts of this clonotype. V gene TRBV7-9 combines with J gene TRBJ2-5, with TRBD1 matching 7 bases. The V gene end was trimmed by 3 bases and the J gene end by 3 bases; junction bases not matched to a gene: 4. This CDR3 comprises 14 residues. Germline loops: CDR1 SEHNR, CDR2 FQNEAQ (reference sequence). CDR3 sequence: CASSLGTAEETQYF. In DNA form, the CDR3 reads TGTGCCAGCAGCTTGGGGACAGCCGAAGAGACCCAGTACTTC.

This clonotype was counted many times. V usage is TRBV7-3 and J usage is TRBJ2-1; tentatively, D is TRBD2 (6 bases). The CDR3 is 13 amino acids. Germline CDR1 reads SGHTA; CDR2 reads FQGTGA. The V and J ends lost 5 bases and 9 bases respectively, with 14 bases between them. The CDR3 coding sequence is TGTGCCAGCAGCCACGGAGCCGGGGGTGAGCAGTTCTTC. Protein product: CASSHGAGGEQFF.

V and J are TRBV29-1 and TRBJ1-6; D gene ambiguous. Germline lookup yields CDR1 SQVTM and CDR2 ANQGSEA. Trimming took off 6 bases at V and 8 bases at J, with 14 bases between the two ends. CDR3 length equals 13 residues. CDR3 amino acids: CSVASGPDSPLHF. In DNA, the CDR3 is TGCAGCGTGGCTAGTGGTCCTGATTCACCCCTCCACTTT.

For the CDR3, the DNA is TGTGCCAGCAGTTTAGCTCACGGGGCCAACGTCCTGACTTTC. Protein product: CASSLAHGANVLTF. V gene TRBV28 combines with J gene TRBJ2-6; D is uncertain. The CDR3 covers 14 residues. V dropped 2 bases and J dropped 4 bases, with 6 bases sitting between them. The germline V gene has CDR1 MDHEN and CDR2 SYDVKM.

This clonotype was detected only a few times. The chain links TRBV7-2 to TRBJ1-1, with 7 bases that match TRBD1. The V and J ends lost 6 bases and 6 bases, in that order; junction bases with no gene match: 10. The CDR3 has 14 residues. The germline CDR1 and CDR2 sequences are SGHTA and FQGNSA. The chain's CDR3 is CASRGPPGGAEAFF. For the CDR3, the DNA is TGTGCCAGCAGAGGTCCTCCAGGGGGAGCTGAAGCTTTCTTT.

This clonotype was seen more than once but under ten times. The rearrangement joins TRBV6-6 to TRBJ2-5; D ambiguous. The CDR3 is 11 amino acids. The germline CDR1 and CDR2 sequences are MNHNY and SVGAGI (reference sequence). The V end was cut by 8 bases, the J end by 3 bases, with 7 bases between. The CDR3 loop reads CASRAEETQYF. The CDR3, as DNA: TGTGCCAGCCGGGCTGAAGAGACCCAGTACTTC.

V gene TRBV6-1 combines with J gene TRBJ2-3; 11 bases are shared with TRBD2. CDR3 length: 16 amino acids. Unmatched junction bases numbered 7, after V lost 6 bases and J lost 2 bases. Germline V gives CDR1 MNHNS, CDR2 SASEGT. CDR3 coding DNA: TGTGCCAGCAGCCGTGGGACTAGCGGACCCACAGATACGCAGTATTTT. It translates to CASSRGTSGPTDTQYF.

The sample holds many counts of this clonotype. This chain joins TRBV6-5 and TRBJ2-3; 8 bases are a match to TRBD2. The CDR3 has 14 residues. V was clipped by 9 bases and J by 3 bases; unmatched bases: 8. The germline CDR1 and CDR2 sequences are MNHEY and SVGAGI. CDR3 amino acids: CASQTPGGTDTQYF. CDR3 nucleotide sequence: TGTGCCAGTCAAACCCCGGGAGGGACAGATACGCAGTATTTT.

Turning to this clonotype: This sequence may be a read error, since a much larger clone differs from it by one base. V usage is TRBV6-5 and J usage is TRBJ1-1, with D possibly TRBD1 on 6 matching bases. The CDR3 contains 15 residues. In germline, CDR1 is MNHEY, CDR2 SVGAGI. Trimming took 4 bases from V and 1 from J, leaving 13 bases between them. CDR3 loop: CASSWTAPGNTEAFF. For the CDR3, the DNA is TGTGCCAGCAGTTGGACAGCCCCGGGGAACACTGAAGCTTTCTTT.

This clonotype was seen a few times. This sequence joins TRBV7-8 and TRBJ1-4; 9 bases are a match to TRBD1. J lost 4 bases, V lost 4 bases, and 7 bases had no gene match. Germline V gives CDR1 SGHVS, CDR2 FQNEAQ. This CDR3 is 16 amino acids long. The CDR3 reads CASSSGQGRSNEKLFF. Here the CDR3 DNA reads TGTGCCAGCAGCTCCGGACAGGGGAGAAGTAATGAAAAACTGTTTTTT.

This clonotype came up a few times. CDR3: CASSFTGEVGKNIQYF. The CDR3 DNA follows: TGCGCCAGCAGCTTTACCGGGGAAGTCGGCAAAAACATTCAGTACTTC. This chain links TRBV5-1 with TRBJ2-4; a possible D gene is TRBD2 (5 bases). Trimming took 2 bases from V and 3 from J, leaving 15 bases between them. The germline V gene encodes CDR1 SGHRS and CDR2 YFSETQ. The CDR3 has 16 residues.

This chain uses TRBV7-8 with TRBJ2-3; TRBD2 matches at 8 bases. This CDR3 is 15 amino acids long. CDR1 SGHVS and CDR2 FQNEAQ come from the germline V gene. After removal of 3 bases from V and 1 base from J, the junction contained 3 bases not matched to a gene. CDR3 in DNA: TGTGCCAGCAGCTTTCGTAGCGGGGGCACAGATACGCAGTATTTT. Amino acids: CASSFRSGGTDTQYF.

The CDR3 DNA reads as TGTGCCACCAGTGAGGGAGGGATAGTAGAGACCCAGTACTTC. This sequence encodes CATSEGGIVETQYF. The chain has TRBV24-1 and TRBJ2-5; 7 bases align to TRBD2. The CDR3 has 14 residues. Germline V gene sequence: CDR1 KGHDR, CDR2 SFDVKD. J lost 4 bases, V lost 4 bases, and 5 bases had no gene match.

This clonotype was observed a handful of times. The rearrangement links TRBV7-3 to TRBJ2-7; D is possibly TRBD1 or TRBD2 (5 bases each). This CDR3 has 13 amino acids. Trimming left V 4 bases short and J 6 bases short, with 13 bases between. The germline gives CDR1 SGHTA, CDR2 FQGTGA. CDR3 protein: CASSSTPGAEQYF. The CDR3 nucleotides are TGTGCCAGCAGCTCTACCCCCGGGGCCGAGCAGTACTTC.

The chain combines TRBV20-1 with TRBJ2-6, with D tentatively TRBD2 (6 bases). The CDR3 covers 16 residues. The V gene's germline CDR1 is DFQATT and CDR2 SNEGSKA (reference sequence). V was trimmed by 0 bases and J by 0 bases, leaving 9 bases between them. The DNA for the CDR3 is TGCAGTGCTAGAGATCTGCGGGGCTCTGGGGCCAACGTCCTGACTTTC. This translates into CSARDLRGSGANVLTF.

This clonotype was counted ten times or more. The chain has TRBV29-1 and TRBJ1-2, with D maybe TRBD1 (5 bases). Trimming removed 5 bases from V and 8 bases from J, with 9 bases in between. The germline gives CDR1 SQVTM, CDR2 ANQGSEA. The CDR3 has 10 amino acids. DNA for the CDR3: TGCAGCGTTTTTGGGGACGGCTACACCTTC. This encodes CSVFGDGYTF.